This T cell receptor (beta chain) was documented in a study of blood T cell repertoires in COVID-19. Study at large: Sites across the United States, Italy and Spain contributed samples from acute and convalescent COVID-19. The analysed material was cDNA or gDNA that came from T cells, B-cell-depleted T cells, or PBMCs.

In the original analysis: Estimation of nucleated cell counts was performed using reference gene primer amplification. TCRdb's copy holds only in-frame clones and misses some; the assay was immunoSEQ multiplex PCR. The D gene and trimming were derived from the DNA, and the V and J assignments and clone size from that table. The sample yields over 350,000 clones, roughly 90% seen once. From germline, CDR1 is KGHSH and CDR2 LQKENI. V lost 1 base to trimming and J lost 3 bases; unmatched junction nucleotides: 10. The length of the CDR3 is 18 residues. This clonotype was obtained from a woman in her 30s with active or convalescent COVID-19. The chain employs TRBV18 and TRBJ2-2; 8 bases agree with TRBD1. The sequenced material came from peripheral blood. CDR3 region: CASSPRLGQGHDTGELFF. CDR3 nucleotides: TGTGCCAGCTCACCACGGCTCGGACAGGGACACGACACCGGGGAGCTGTTTTTT. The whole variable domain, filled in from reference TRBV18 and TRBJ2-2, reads NAGVMQNPRHLVRRRGQEARLRCSPMKGHSHVYWYRQLPEEGLKFMVYLQKENIIDESGMPKERFSAEFPKEGPSILRIQQVVRGDSAAYFCASSPRLGQGHDTGELFFGEGSRLTVL.